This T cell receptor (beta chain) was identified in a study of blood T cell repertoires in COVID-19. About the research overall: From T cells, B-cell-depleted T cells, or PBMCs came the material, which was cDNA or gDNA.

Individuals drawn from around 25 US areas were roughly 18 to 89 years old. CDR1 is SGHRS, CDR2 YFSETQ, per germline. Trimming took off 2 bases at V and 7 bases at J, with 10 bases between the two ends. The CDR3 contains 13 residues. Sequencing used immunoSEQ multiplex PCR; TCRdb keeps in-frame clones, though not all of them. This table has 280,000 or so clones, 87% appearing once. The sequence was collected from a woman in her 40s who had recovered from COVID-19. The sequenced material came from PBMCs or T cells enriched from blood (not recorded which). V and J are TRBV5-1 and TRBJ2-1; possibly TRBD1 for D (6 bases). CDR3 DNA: TGCGCCAGCAGCTTACAGGGTTGGAATGAGCAGTTCTTC. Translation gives CASSLQGWNEQFF. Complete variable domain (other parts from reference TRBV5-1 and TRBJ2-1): KAGVTQTPRYLIKTRGQQVTLSCSPISGHRSVSWYQQTPGQGLQFLFEYFSETQRNKGNFPGRFSGRQFSNSRSEMNVSTLELGDSALYLCASSLQGWNEQFFGPGTRLTVL.